These 10 T cell receptor beta chains share one sample of origin, sequenced in a study of human T cells and chemical hapten exposure. Regarding time point: pre-sensitization, week 0. Treatment described: therapeutic diphenylcyclopropenone sensitization with weekly scalp DPC. TCRdb ran MiXCR on the RACE reads and lists one entry per CDR3 protein. The sample yields tens of thousands of distinct CDR3 sequences, approximately 15% seen once. The sequences come from whole blood, collected in connection with sensitization to the hapten diphenylcyclopropenone (DPC). All receptors derive from a woman between 45 and 65 years old with alopecia areata. Some clones in this sample may be carry-over from other donors' samples.

This clonotype was detected many times. V usage is TRBV11-2 and J usage is TRBJ2-5; D remains unclear. This CDR3 region has 14 residues. V was shortened by 3 bases and J by 3 bases, with 11 bases between the two germline ends. Germline loops: CDR1 SGHAT, CDR2 FQNNGV. As DNA, the CDR3 is TGTGCCAGCAGCTTGGCGCGCGTCGAAGAGACCCAGTACTTC. Amino acids: CASSLARVEETQYF.

In its sample, this clonotype was seen a few times. V usage is TRBV29-1 and J usage is TRBJ2-1; TRBD2 matches 8 bases. Germline CDR1 is SQVTM and CDR2 is ANQGSEA. This CDR3 region has 14 residues. The ends lost 2 bases at V and 9 bases at J; junction bases unmatched: 9. The CDR3 reads CSVERSGSGGEQFF. The CDR3 nucleotides read TGCAGCGTTGAAAGGAGCGGGAGTGGGGGTGAGCAGTTCTTC.

The chain uses TRBV6-5 and TRBJ2-5, with a possible D match to TRBD1 (5 bases). Between the trimmed V and J ends, which lost 0 bases and 4 bases, there was a span of 15 bases. The CDR3 covers 16 residues. The germline CDR1 and CDR2 sequences are MNHEY and SVGAGI. The CDR3 region has the DNA TGTGCCAGCAGTTACTCGATCGCAGAAGGGGCAGAGACCCAGTACTTC. Translation: CASSYSIAEGAETQYF.

This clonotype was picked up a small number of times. The gene calls are TRBV2 and TRBJ1-1; D is uncertain. The V end was cut by 8 bases, the J end by 6 bases, with 10 bases between. The CDR3 is made up of 11 amino acids. CDR1 and CDR2 from the germline V gene are SNHLY and FYNNEI. The CDR3 is CASLDWAEAFF. The CDR3 bases are TGTGCCAGCCTTGACTGGGCTGAAGCTTTCTTT.

This clonotype has more than one count but fewer than ten. The chain joins TRBV4-1 to TRBJ2-7; 9 bases agree with TRBD2. J was trimmed by 2 bases and V by 4 bases; bases with no gene match: 9. The CDR3 runs to 16 residues. Per germline, CDR1 MGHRA and CDR2 YSYEKL. CDR3 loop: CASSRSTSGYTYEQYF. The CDR3 DNA reads as TGCGCCAGCAGCCGATCGACTAGCGGATATACCTACGAGCAGTACTTC.

The chain joins TRBV28 to TRBJ2-1; no reliable D call. Germline loops: CDR1 MDHEN, CDR2 SYDVKM. V lost 5 bases and J lost 12, with 20 bases in between. CDR3 length equals 14 residues. The CDR3 DNA follows: TGTGCCAGCAGTAGAACTAATGCGGCTCCTGGGCAGTTCTTC. Translated, it gives CASSRTNAAPGQFF.

The table lists this clonotype with many counts. The rearrangement uses TRBV12-3 or TRBV12-4 and TRBJ1-5; D remains ambiguous. V was shortened by 5 bases and J by 3 bases, with 8 bases between the two germline ends. This CDR3 has 13 residues. Here the CDR3 DNA reads TGTGCCAGCAGTCGGTCAGACAATCAGCCCCAGCATTTT. Encoded protein: CASSRSDNQPQHF.

The chain couples TRBV10-2 to TRBJ1-2, with TRBD1 matching over 8 bases. J gave up 2 bases and V 3 bases, and 5 bases lay outside the gene matches. Germline V gene lookup returns CDR1 WSHSY and CDR2 SAAADI. The CDR3 runs to 15 residues. This chain's CDR3 is CASSESRTGNYGYTF. Here the CDR3 DNA reads TGCGCCAGCAGTGAATCCCGGACAGGGAACTATGGCTACACCTTC.

A few counts support this clonotype. The chain has TRBV6-4 and TRBJ2-1; 10 bases match TRBD1. V trimming: 6 bases; J trimming: 5 bases; junction bases outside the gene matches: 4. The CDR3 runs 14 residues. CDR1 is MRHNA and CDR2 is SNTAGT in the germline V gene. The CDR3 DNA is TGTGCCAGCAGAGCGGGACAGGGGAACAATGAGCAGTTCTTC. Its translation: CASRAGQGNNEQFF.

This chain uses TRBV12-3 or TRBV12-4 with TRBJ2-1; D remains ambiguous. V was trimmed by 8 bases and J by 9 bases, leaving 8 bases between them. This CDR3 has 10 residues. For the CDR3, the DNA is TGTGCCAGCGGCGGTATTGAGCAGTTCTTC. This gives the protein CASGGIEQFF.